In its sample, the clone carrying this T cell receptor (beta chain) was seen once. The entry originates in a study of blood T cell repertoires in COVID-19. Overall study context: Researchers got acute and convalescent COVID-19 samples from the United States, Italy and Spain.

Source study methods: Amplified reference gene primers provided the basis for estimating nucleated cell counts. This table comes from immunoSEQ multiplex PCR, and its TCRdb copy is limited to in-frame clones, with some not included. V, J and clone size are taken as reported in that table, and D and trimming were inferred from the DNA itself. The sample contains over 200,000 clones, about 83% of which appear only once. Looked up from germline, CDR1 is SGHRS and CDR2 is YFSETQ. This CDR3 comprises 15 residues. V was clipped by 7 bases and J by 4 bases, with 18 bases between them. This TCR was sampled from a woman in her 40s with active or convalescent COVID-19. The sample taken for sequencing was peripheral blood. V usage is TRBV5-1 and J usage is TRBJ2-4; D might be TRBD1 (6 bases). The CDR3 protein is CASAPSGTYKNIQYF. The CDR3 region has the DNA TGCGCCAGCGCTCCTAGTGGGACATATAAAAACATTCAGTACTTC.